This T cell receptor beta chain was identified in a study of post-analysis software for immune sequencing data. The overall study: Secondary progressive, relapsing-remitting and progressive-relapsing multiple sclerosis were among the included disease courses.

Included in the TCR beta cDNA libraries were unique molecular identifiers. Input populations of 1 to 10 million T cells gave rise to 500,000 or so cDNA molecules. TCRdb analysed the PCR reads with MiXCR anew, one entry per CDR3 protein. The table lists roughly 800,000 distinct CDR3 sequences, about 27% of them singletons. Study-wide results and limits: TRBV5-6, TRBV5-1 and TRBV20-1 were among five TRBV segments more frequent in patients than controls.

A few counts support this clonotype. Its antigen is undetermined. Per the germline V gene, CDR1 is SGHRS and CDR2 is YFSETQ. The CDR3 contains 14 residues. V shed 5 bases and J shed 5 bases, with 16 bases lying between them. The J gene is TRBJ2-5, the V gene TRBV5-1, with D tentatively TRBD2 (5 bases). The sample comprised blood. The source is a girl between 5 and 17 years old with multiple sclerosis. The CDR3 bases are TGCGCCAGCAGTCCCCTTGAGGGATGGGAGACCCAGTACTTC. Its protein product is CASSPLEGWETQYF.